The TCR beta chain described here comes from a study of T cell responses to AZD1222 COVID-19 vaccine. Findings and limits, study-wide: Within unmutated variant regions lay the reported targets of nearly half of spike-specific TCRs. Females made up more of the donors, who were largely white British, and clonal diversity may have come out too low.

The repertoire was sequenced with immunoSEQ multiplex PCR; TCRdb's copy has only in-frame clones and lacks some. Here the sample spans around 180,000 clones, around 92% being singletons. Comment on this clone: The antigen remains unidentified.

The V gene end was trimmed by 5 bases and the J gene end by 13 bases; junction bases not matched to a gene: 13. Germline V CDR1 and CDR2: SGHVS, FQNEAQ. This CDR3 is 15 amino acids long. This sequence joins TRBV7-8 and TRBJ1-6; 8 bases agree with TRBD1. The origin of this receptor is an adult in good health. This specimen was peripheral blood, taken on day 0 of AZD1222 vaccination. The CDR3 spells CASSPRLPRQGPLHF. The CDR3 DNA is TGTGCCAGCAGCCCACGGTTACCGCGACAGGGGCCCCTCCACTTT.